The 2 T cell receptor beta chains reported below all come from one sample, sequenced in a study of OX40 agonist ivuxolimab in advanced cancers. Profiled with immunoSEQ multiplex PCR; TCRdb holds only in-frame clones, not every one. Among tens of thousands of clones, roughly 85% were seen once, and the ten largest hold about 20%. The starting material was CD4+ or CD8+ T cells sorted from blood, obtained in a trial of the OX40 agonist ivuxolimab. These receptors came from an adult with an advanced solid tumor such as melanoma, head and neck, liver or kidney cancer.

The CDR3 region is CASSAPGGTQETQYF. The CDR3 nucleotides are TGTGCCAGCAGCGCCCCGGGGGGTACTCAAGAGACCCAGTACTTC. The V call is TRBV9, the J call TRBJ2-5; TRBD2 aligns across 7 bases. The V gene's germline CDR1 is SGDLS and CDR2 YYNGEE. The CDR3 is 15 residues long. Germline trimming cut 3 bases from V and 2 bases from J; bases unmatched to any gene: 7.

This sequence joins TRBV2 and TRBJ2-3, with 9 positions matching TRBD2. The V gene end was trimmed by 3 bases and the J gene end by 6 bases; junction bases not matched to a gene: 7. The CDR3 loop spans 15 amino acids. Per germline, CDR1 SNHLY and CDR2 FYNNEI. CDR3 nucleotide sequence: TGTGCCAGCAGTGACATAGCGGGGGATTGGGATACGCAGTATTTT. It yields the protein CASSDIAGDWDTQYF.